The next 28 T cell receptor beta chains were all read from a single sample in a study of blood T cell repertoires in COVID-19. Some clones are missing from TCRdb's copy, which holds only in-frame ones; the method was immunoSEQ multiplex PCR. The sample records nearly 200,000 clones, 82% being singletons. Sequenced material: peripheral blood. These receptors were taken from a human donor with acute or convalescent COVID-19. The donor label of this sample is uncertain.

The rearrangement uses TRBV27 and TRBJ1-1; D may be TRBD1 (5 bases). V was clipped by 2 bases and J by 4 bases, with 14 bases between them. CDR1 and CDR2 from the germline V gene are MNHEY and SMNVEV (reference sequence). CDR3 length equals 15 residues. CDR3 nucleotides: TGTGCCAGCAGTTTAAGGCAGGGATTGGGCACTGAAGCTTTCTTT. Amino acid sequence: CASSLRQGLGTEAFF.

The V gene is TRBV28, the J gene TRBJ1-2, with TRBD1 identical over 7 bases. CDR3 length: 15 amino acids. The germline V gene has CDR1 MDHEN and CDR2 SYDVKM. V shed 6 bases and J 2 bases; nucleotides not matched to a gene: 9. CDR3 in DNA: TGTGCCAGCAGGTCCGACTCACAGGGGAACTATGGCTACACCTTC. Translating gives CASRSDSQGNYGYTF.

This chain links TRBV7-6 with TRBJ2-5; TRBD1 might be the D (5 bases). The germline V gene has CDR1 SGHVS and CDR2 FNYEAQ. V lost 1 base, J lost 6 bases, and 15 bases lay in between. The length of the CDR3 is 15 residues. CDR3 sequence reads: CASSLEQALSKTQYF. Written as DNA, the CDR3 is TGTGCCAGCAGCTTAGAACAGGCCCTCTCCAAGACCCAGTACTTC.

The chain links TRBV25-1 to TRBJ1-3, with D hard to call. Trimming removed 4 bases from V and 0 bases from J, with 13 bases in between. CDR1 and CDR2 (germline): MGHDK, SYGVNS. The CDR3 is 16 residues long. The CDR3 loop reads CASSGEVMSSGNTIYF. The CDR3 DNA is TGTGCCAGCAGTGGAGAAGTAATGAGCTCTGGAAACACCATATATTTT.

This chain links TRBV3-1 (or the pseudogene TRBV3-2) with TRBJ1-1; 9 bases are shared with TRBD1. The CDR3 runs to 18 residues. Germline trimming cut 1 base from V and 5 bases from J; bases unmatched to any gene: 14. CDR1 is LGHDT, CDR2 YNNKEL, per germline (reference sequence). The CDR3 reads CASSQVGYGQGKGTEAFF. CDR3 in DNA: TGTGCCAGCAGCCAAGTGGGGTACGGACAGGGGAAGGGAACTGAAGCTTTCTTT.

V gene TRBV20-1 combines with J gene TRBJ2-7, with 8 bases matching TRBD1. Germline trimming cut 3 bases from V and 6 bases from J; bases unmatched to any gene: 10. The CDR3 is 14 amino acids. Germline CDR1 reads DFQATT; CDR2 reads SNEGSKA (reference sequence). The CDR3 protein is CSASFSPDRGEQYF. CDR3 nucleotides: TGCAGTGCTAGTTTTTCCCCCGACAGGGGCGAGCAGTACTTC.

The chain employs TRBV7-9 and TRBJ1-4; D might be TRBD1 (6 bases). Germline V lookup: CDR1 SEHNR, CDR2 FQNEAQ (reference sequence). Trimming cost V 2 bases and J 6 bases, with 10 bases left between them. The CDR3 is made up of 14 amino acids. The CDR3 protein is CASSLTGGHEKLFF. DNA for the CDR3: TGTGCCAGCAGCTTAACTGGGGGCCATGAAAAACTGTTTTTT. Full variable domain (missing parts from reference TRBV7-9 and TRBJ1-4): DTGVSQNPRHKITKRGQNVTFRCDPISEHNRLYWYRQTLGQGPEFLTYFQNEAQLEKSRLLSDRFSAERPKGSFSTLEIQRTEQGDSAMYLCASSLTGGHEKLFFGSGTQLSVL.

J is TRBJ2-1 and V is TRBV7-2; tentative D call: TRBD2 (6 bases). CDR1 is SGHTA, CDR2 FQGNSA, per germline. CDR3 size: 14 residues. V was clipped by 1 base and J by 4 bases, with 8 bases between them. The CDR3 DNA reads as TGTGCCAGCAGCTTAGGTCTAGCGTACAATGAGCAGTTCTTC. Translating gives CASSLGLAYNEQFF. Combining the CDR3 with reference TRBV7-2 and TRBJ2-1 gives the whole variable domain GAGVSQSPSNKVTEKGKDVELRCDPISGHTALYWYRQSLGQGLEFLIYFQGNSAPDKSGLPSDRFSAERTGGSVSTLTIQRTQQEDSAVYLCASSLGLAYNEQFFGPGTRLTVL.

This clone has a single count. V and J are TRBV12-3 or TRBV12-4 and TRBJ1-2; perhaps TRBD1 as D (5 bases). The CDR3 consists of 13 residues. V was pared by 4 bases and J by 8 bases, with 14 bases between. CDR3 sequence (DNA): TGTGCCAGCAGTTACCCGGACCGGGGGGGCTACACCTTC. This encodes CASSYPDRGGYTF.

This chain uses TRBV12-3 or TRBV12-4 with TRBJ1-1; TRBD1 is a possible D gene (5 bases). This CDR3 contains 13 residues. Trimming stripped 6 bases from V and 4 bases from J, with 12 bases between. The CDR3, as DNA: TGTGCCAGCAGCCCCGGGGGGGGCACTGAAGCTTTCTTT. This gives the protein CASSPGGGTEAFF.

The V and J genes are TRBV5-4 and TRBJ1-4; D is unresolved. The CDR3 is 12 residues long. Germline V gene data show CDR1 as SGHNT and CDR2 as YYREEE (reference sequence). Trimming shortened V by 5 bases and J by 7 bases, and 9 bases separated the two germline ends. The CDR3 loop reads CASSREGEKLFF. DNA of the CDR3: TGTGCCAGCAGTCGCGAGGGTGAAAAACTGTTTTTT.

The chain uses TRBV7-2 and TRBJ2-1; D is unresolved. The V and J ends lost 1 base and 4 bases respectively, with 11 bases between them. Germline V lookup: CDR1 SGHTA, CDR2 FQGNSA. This CDR3 is built from 15 residues. CDR3 sequence: CASSLGSERYNEQFF. CDR3 nucleotides: TGTGCCAGCAGCTTAGGGAGTGAAAGGTACAATGAGCAGTTCTTC.

This clone was seen a handful of times. The rearrangement uses TRBV4-1 and TRBJ2-1, with D hard to call. This CDR3 is 14 amino acids long. The germline CDR1 and CDR2 sequences are MGHRA and YSYEKL. V was shortened by 2 bases and J by 3 bases, with 8 bases between the two germline ends. CDR3 loop: CASSQYGFYNEQFF. In DNA, the CDR3 is TGCGCCAGCAGCCAATATGGCTTCTACAATGAGCAGTTCTTC.

This sequence joins TRBV4-1 and TRBJ2-7; TRBD2 is a possible D gene (5 bases). The CDR3 runs to 16 residues. The germline V gene has CDR1 MGHRA and CDR2 YSYEKL. V was trimmed by 1 base and J by 2 bases, leaving 15 bases between them. This CDR3 reads CASSQVARGRTYEQYF. The CDR3 DNA reads as TGCGCCAGCAGCCAAGTAGCCCGGGGAAGAACCTACGAGCAGTACTTC.

The V and J genes are TRBV2 and TRBJ1-2; 7 nucleotides line up with TRBD1. The ends lost 5 bases at V and 3 bases at J; junction bases unmatched: 3. Germline assignment: CDR1 SNHLY and CDR2 FYNNEI. This CDR3 is built from 13 residues. In DNA, the CDR3 is TGTGCCAGCAGTAGGACAGGTTACTATGGCTACACCTTC. It specifies CASSRTGYYGYTF. Full variable domain (missing parts from reference TRBV2 and TRBJ1-2): EPEVTQTPSHQVTQMGQEVILRCVPISNHLYFYWYRQILGQKVEFLVSFYNNEISEKSEIFDDQFSVERPDGSNFTLKIRSTKLEDSAMYFCASSRTGYYGYTFGSGTRLTVV.

The rearrangement uses TRBV6-5 and TRBJ2-1, with D tentatively TRBD1 (5 bases). Trimming left V 9 bases short and J 3 bases short, with 15 bases between. The CDR3 covers 14 residues. Germline CDR1 and CDR2: MNHEY and SVGAGI. The CDR3 sequence is CARGQGSGYNEQFF. The DNA of the CDR3 is TGTGCCAGGGGTCAGGGTTCTGGCTACAATGAGCAGTTCTTC.

This rearrangement joins TRBV7-2 to TRBJ2-5, with D maybe TRBD2 (6 bases). The CDR3 covers 13 residues. Trimming left V 2 bases short and J 5 bases short, with 9 bases between. From germline, CDR1 is SGHTA and CDR2 FQGNSA. CDR3 coding DNA: TGTGCCAGCAGCTTATGGGGGGAGGAGACCCAGTACTTC. Translated: CASSLWGEETQYF.

The sample holds a few counts of this clone. The gene calls are TRBV6-2 or TRBV6-3 and TRBJ2-2; 9 bases line up with TRBD2. Looked up from germline, CDR1 is MNHEY and CDR2 is SVGEGT. V dropped 2 bases and J dropped 6; count of bases not matched to a gene: 16. This CDR3 comprises 19 residues. The CDR3 DNA reads as TGTGCCAGCAGTTACCTTAGCGGGGGACCAAAGACAGCCTCCGGGGAGCTGTTTTTT. Amino acids: CASSYLSGGPKTASGELFF.

The chain employs TRBV29-1 and TRBJ1-5, with D maybe TRBD1 (5 bases). Germline CDR1 SQVTM, CDR2 ANQGSEA. V was cut by 6 bases and J by 4 bases, with 10 bases left in between. The CDR3 is 12 amino acids. The CDR3 protein is CSVASGNQPQHF. CDR3 nucleotide sequence: TGCAGCGTCGCCTCAGGGAATCAGCCCCAGCATTTT.

V usage is TRBV7-9 and J usage is TRBJ2-7; TRBD1 aligns across 7 bases. The CDR3 is 15 residues long. In germline, CDR1 is SEHNR, CDR2 FQNEAQ (reference sequence). The V and J ends lost 4 bases and 3 bases, in that order; junction bases with no gene match: 9. CDR3 sequence: CASSSSDRWGYEQYF. The CDR3 nucleotides are TGTGCCAGCAGCTCCTCGGACAGGTGGGGCTACGAGCAGTACTTC.

This clone has only one observation. This chain uses TRBV5-4 with TRBJ2-1; 16 nucleotides match TRBD2. V lost 4 bases, J lost 3 bases, and 4 bases stayed unmatched. The V gene's germline CDR1 is SGHNT and CDR2 YYREEE (reference sequence). The CDR3 is made up of 17 amino acids. The CDR3 coding sequence is TGTGCCAGCAGCCCTGGGACTAGCGGGGGGGGCTACAATGAGCAGTTCTTC. Protein: CASSPGTSGGGYNEQFF.

This clone was seen once. V is TRBV5-6 and J is TRBJ1-4, with a weak D call TRBD1 (6 bases). CDR3 size: 14 residues. V lost 1 base to trimming and J lost 8 bases, with 12 bases between them. CDR1 SGHDT and CDR2 YYEEEE come from the germline V gene. The CDR3 loop reads CASSLTTGREKLFF. CDR3 nucleotides: TGTGCCAGCAGCTTGACCACAGGGCGAGAAAAACTGTTTTTT.

The chain employs TRBV5-8 and TRBJ2-6, with a tentative D call TRBD1 (5 bases). The CDR3 has 16 residues. Germline V gene lookup returns CDR1 SGHTS and CDR2 YDEGEE. V shed 1 base and J shed 2 bases, with 10 bases lying between them. CDR3 amino acids: CASSLRGAPGANVLTF. In DNA form, the CDR3 reads TGTGCCAGCAGCTTGAGGGGCGCCCCTGGGGCCAACGTCCTGACTTTC. Supplemented by reference TRBV5-8 and TRBJ2-6, the full variable domain reads EAGVTQSPTHLIKTRGQQATLRCSPISGHTSVYWYQQALGLGLQFLLWYDEGEERNRGNFPPRFSGRQFPNYSSELNVNALELEDSALYLCASSLRGAPGANVLTFGAGSRLTVL.

Only one count was recorded for this clone. V and J are TRBV3-1 (or the pseudogene TRBV3-2) and TRBJ2-1, with TRBD2 matching 10 bases. This CDR3 spans 16 amino acids. Germline CDR1 and CDR2: LGHDT and YNNKEL (reference sequence). Germline trimming cut 1 base from V and 6 bases from J; bases unmatched to any gene: 6. The CDR3 sequence: CASSQVGLAAVNEQFF. The DNA for the CDR3 is TGTGCCAGCAGCCAAGTTGGACTAGCGGCTGTCAATGAGCAGTTCTTC.

The sample holds one count of this clone. CDR3 loop: CAWSVGSSYNSPLHF. CDR3 coding DNA: TGTGCCTGGAGTGTAGGGAGCTCCTATAATTCACCCCTCCACTTT. The V gene is TRBV30, the J gene TRBJ1-6; no definite D call. CDR1 GTSNPN and CDR2 SVGIG come from the germline V gene (reference sequence). V dropped 0 bases and J dropped 0 bases, with 6 bases sitting between them. The CDR3 length is 15 residues.

This clone was counted once. This chain connects TRBV28 to TRBJ2-3; 14 nucleotides line up with TRBD2. There are 18 residues in the CDR3. V lost 3 bases and J lost 4; bases outside the gene matches: 9. Per the germline V gene, CDR1 is MDHEN and CDR2 is SYDVKM. The CDR3, as DNA: TGTGCCAGCAGTTTCTCCGGACTAGCGGGAGGCCAGGCAGATACGCAGTATTTT. Translating gives CASSFSGLAGGQADTQYF. The entire variable domain, with the rest obtained from reference TRBV28 and TRBJ2-3, is as follows: DVKVTQSSRYLVKRTGEKVFLECVQDMDHENMFWYRQDPGLGLRLIYFSYDVKMKEKGDIPEGYSVSREKKERFSLILESASTNQTSMYLCASSFSGLAGGQADTQYFGPGTRLTVL.

The chain is built from TRBV5-1 and TRBJ1-2; TRBD1 matches 8 bases. This CDR3 has 16 amino acids. Unmatched junction bases numbered 10, after V lost 0 bases and J lost 6 bases. CDR1 and CDR2 from the germline V gene are SGHRS and YFSETQ. The chain's CDR3 is CASSLVGPDRANGYTF. In nucleotides, the CDR3 is TGCGCCAGCAGCTTGGTGGGCCCGGACAGGGCCAATGGCTACACCTTC.

In nucleotides, the CDR3 is TGTGCCAGCAGCGAGACAGGGTCGGCTAATGAAAAACTGTTTTTT. It codes for CASSETGSANEKLFF. The J gene is TRBJ1-4, the V gene TRBV7-3, with 7 bases fitting TRBD1. The germline CDR1 and CDR2 sequences are SGHTA and FQGTGA. The CDR3 spans 15 residues. The ends lost 5 bases at V and 3 bases at J; junction bases unmatched: 6.